By frequency in the sample, the clone carrying this T cell receptor beta chain is large. The target antigen is unknown. This specimen belongs to a study of identical twins' blood T cells. TCR cDNA libraries came from RNA via a modified published protocol. One entry per CDR3 protein, called by TCRdb with MiXCR from the 5' RACE reads. The sample lists around 1,300 distinct CDR3 sequences, roughly 70% occurring once. Broader study findings: Abundant TCRbeta CDR3s overlapped more between twins than with unrelated donors.

The CDR3 covers 14 residues. V lost 0 bases to trimming and J lost 4 bases, with 7 bases between them. Germline CDR1 and CDR2: WSHSY and SAAADI. Source material: PBMCs. The sequence was obtained from a woman between 18 and 50 years old in good health. The gene calls are TRBV10-2 and TRBJ1-5, with D perhaps TRBD1 (6 bases). CDR3 loop: CASSESTGNQPQHF. CDR3 nucleotides: TGCGCCAGCAGTGAGTCGACAGGAAATCAGCCCCAGCATTTT.